Presented here are 5 T cell receptor beta chains from one specimen sequenced in a study of molecular identifiers for immune sequencing clone quantification. TCRdb ran MiXCR on the PCR reads and lists one entry per CDR3 protein. The data show about 70,000 distinct CDR3 sequences, around a sixth seen once. Specimen: naive CD8+ T cells from blood, with Jurkat cell RNA spiked in. Specified subset: FACS-sorted CD8+CD4-CCR7+CD45RA+ naive T cells. These TCRs come from a human donor in good health. Some libraries in this study had Jurkat cell RNA spiked in.

There are a few counts of this clonotype. A much larger clone is a single base away; this may be a read error. This sequence joins TRBV27 and TRBJ2-3; D uncertain. The germline V and J ends were trimmed by 3 bases and 6 bases, with 4 bases remaining between them. The CDR3 runs to 11 residues. The germline gives CDR1 MNHEY, CDR2 SMNVEV (reference sequence). The CDR3 spells CASSLQDTQYF. The CDR3 nucleotides are TGTGCCAGCAGTTTGCAGGATACGCAGTATTTT.

This clonotype was observed many times. This chain uses TRBV4-3 with TRBJ2-7; the D gene is possibly TRBD1 (5 bases). V lost 0 bases and J 2 bases, leaving 11 bases between the germline ends. The CDR3 is 15 residues long. CDR1 LGHNA and CDR2 YSLEER come from the germline V gene. The CDR3 loop is CASSQDRAPTYEQYF. In DNA form, the CDR3 reads TGCGCCAGCAGCCAAGACAGGGCCCCTACCTACGAGCAGTACTTC.

This clonotype was seen at least ten times. CDR3 in amino acids: CASSLGTSGSVDTQYF. The CDR3 DNA reads TGCGCCAGCAGCCTAGGGACTAGCGGGAGCGTAGATACGCAGTATTTT. J is TRBJ2-3 and V is TRBV4-3; 14 bases line up with TRBD2. The CDR3 sequence is 16 residues long. Trimming took 4 bases from V and 5 from J; bases not matched to a gene: 5. Germline lookup yields CDR1 LGHNA and CDR2 YSLEER.

The sample holds many counts of this clonotype. The chain recombines TRBV27 with TRBJ2-7; D unclear. The germline V and J ends were trimmed by 4 bases and 2 bases, with 12 bases remaining between them. In germline, CDR1 is MNHEY, CDR2 SMNVEV (reference sequence). The CDR3 loop spans 14 amino acids. The CDR3 protein is CASSSLPMAYEQYF. The CDR3 DNA reads as TGTGCCAGCAGTTCGTTGCCGATGGCCTACGAGCAGTACTTC.

This clonotype was detected ten times or more. This sequence joins TRBV28 and TRBJ2-2; D possibly corresponds to TRBD2 (6 bases). CDR1 and CDR2 from the germline V gene are MDHEN and SYDVKM. Trimming left V 4 bases short and J 2 bases short, with 29 bases between. The CDR3 covers 21 residues. The CDR3 bases are TGTGCCAGCAGTTCCCCCTTTACCGGGACTGAGGGCCCCCCAAACACCGGGGAGCTGTTTTTT. Encoded protein: CASSSPFTGTEGPPNTGELFF.